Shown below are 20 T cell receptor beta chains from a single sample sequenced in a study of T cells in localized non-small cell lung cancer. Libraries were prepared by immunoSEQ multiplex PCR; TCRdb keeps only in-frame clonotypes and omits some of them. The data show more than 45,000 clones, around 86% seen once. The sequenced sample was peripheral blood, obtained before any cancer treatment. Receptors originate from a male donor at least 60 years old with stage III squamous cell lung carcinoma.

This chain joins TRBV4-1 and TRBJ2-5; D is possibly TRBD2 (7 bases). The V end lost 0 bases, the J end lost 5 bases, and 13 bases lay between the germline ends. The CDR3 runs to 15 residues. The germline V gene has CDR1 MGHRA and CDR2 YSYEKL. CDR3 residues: CASSQDGGGGETQYF. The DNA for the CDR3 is TGCGCCAGCAGCCAAGATGGGGGGGGCGGCGAGACCCAGTACTTC.

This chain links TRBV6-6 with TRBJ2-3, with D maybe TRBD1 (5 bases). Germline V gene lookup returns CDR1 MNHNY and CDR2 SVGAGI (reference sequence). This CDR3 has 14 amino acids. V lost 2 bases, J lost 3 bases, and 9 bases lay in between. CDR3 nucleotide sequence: TGTGCCAGCAGTTACAGGGGAAGTACAGATACGCAGTATTTT. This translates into CASSYRGSTDTQYF.

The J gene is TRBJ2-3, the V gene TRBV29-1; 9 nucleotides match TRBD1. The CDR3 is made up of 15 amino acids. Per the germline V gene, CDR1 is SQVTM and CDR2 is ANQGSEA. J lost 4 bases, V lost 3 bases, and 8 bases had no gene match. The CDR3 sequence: CSVDERTGAADTQYF. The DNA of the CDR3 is TGCAGCGTTGATGAACGGACAGGGGCGGCAGATACGCAGTATTTT.

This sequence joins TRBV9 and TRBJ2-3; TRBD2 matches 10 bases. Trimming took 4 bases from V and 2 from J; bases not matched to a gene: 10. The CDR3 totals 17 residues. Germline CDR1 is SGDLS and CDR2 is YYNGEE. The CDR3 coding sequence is TGTGCCAGCAGCAAAAGTGGGACTAGCGACTTCACAGATACGCAGTATTTT. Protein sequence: CASSKSGTSDFTDTQYF.

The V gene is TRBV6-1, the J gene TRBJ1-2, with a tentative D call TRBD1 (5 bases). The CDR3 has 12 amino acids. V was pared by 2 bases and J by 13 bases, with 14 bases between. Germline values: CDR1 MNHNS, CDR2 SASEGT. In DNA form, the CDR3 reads TGTGCCAGCAGTGAACACCCCGGGGGTCTCACCTTC. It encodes CASSEHPGGLTF.

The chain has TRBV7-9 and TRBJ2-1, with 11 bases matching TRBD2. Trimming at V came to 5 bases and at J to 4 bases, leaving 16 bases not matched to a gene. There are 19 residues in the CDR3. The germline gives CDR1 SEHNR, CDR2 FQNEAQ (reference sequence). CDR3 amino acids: CASSPRPSASGGPYNEQFF. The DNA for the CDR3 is TGTGCCAGCAGCCCCCGCCCATCCGCTAGCGGGGGGCCGTACAATGAGCAGTTCTTC.

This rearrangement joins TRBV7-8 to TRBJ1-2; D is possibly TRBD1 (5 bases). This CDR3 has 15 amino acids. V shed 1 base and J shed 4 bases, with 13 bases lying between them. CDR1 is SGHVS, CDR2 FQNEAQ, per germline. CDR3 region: CASSLEGGGTYGYTF. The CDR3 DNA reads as TGTGCCAGCAGCTTAGAGGGCGGGGGTACCTATGGCTACACCTTC.

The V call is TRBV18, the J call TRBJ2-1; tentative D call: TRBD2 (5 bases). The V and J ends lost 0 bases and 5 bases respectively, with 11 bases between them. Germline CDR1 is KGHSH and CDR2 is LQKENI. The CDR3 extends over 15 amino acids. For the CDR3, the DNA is TGTGCCAGCTCACCACCGGGCGGACTTGACAATGAGCAGTTCTTC. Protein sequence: CASSPPGGLDNEQFF.

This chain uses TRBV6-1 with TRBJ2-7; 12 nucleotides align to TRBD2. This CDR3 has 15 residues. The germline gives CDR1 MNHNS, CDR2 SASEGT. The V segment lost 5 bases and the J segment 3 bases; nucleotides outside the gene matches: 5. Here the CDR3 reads CASSPWTSGVYEQYF. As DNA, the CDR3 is TGTGCCAGCAGTCCGTGGACTAGCGGGGTCTACGAGCAGTACTTC.

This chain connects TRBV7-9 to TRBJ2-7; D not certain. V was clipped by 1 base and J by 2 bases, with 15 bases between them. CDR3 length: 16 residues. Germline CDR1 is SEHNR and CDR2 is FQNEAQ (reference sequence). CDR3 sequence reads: CASSLGLYDNTYEQYF. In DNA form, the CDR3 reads TGTGCCAGCAGCTTAGGACTTTACGACAACACCTACGAGCAGTACTTC.

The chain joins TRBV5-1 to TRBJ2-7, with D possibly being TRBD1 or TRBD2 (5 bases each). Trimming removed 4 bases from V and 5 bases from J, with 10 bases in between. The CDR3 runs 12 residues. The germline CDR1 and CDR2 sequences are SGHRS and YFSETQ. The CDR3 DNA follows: TGCGCCAGCAGCCGAGGGGATCACGAGCAGTACTTC. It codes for CASSRGDHEQYF. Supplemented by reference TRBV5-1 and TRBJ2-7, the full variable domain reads KAGVTQTPRYLIKTRGQQVTLSCSPISGHRSVSWYQQTPGQGLQFLFEYFSETQRNKGNFPGRFSGRQFSNSRSEMNVSTLELGDSALYLCASSRGDHEQYFGPGTRLTVT.

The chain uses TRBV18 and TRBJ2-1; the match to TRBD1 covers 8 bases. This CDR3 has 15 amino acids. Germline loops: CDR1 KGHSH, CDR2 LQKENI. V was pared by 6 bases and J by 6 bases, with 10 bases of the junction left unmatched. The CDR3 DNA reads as TGTGCCAGCTCGCCTGGACAGGGATCTAGCAATGAGCAGTTCTTC. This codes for CASSPGQGSSNEQFF. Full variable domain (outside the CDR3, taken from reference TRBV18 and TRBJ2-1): NAGVMQNPRHLVRRRGQEARLRCSPMKGHSHVYWYRQLPEEGLKFMVYLQKENIIDESGMPKERFSAEFPKEGPSILRIQQVVRGDSAAYFCASSPGQGSSNEQFFGPGTRLTVL.

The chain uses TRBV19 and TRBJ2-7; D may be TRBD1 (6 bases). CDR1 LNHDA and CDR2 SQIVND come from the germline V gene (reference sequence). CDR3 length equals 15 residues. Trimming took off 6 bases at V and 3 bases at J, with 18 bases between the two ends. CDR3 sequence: CASRERTVGGYEQYF. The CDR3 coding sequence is TGTGCCAGTAGAGAAAGGACAGTAGGCGGCTACGAGCAGTACTTC.

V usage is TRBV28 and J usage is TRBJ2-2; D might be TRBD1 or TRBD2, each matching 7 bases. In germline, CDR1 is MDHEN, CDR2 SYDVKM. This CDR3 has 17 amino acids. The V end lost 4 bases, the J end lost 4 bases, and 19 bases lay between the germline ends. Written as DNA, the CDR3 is TGTGCCAGCAGTTATCCCCCAGGGGGGGCGGGCACCGGGGAGCTGTTTTTT. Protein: CASSYPPGGAGTGELFF. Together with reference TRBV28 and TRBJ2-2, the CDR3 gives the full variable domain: DVKVTQSSRYLVKRTGEKVFLECVQDMDHENMFWYRQDPGLGLRLIYFSYDVKMKEKGDIPEGYSVSREKKERFSLILESASTNQTSMYLCASSYPPGGAGTGELFFGEGSRLTVL.

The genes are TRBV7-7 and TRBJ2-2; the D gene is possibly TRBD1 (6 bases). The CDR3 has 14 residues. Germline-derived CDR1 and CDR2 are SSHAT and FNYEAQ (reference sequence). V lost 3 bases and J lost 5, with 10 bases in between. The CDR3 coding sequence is TGTGCCAGCAGCTTCGGACAGCGGACCGGGGAGCTGTTTTTT. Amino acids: CASSFGQRTGELFF.

The CDR3 sequence: CASSFGTNYGYTF. DNA of the CDR3: TGTGCCAGCAGTTTCGGGACTAACTATGGCTACACCTTC. V gene TRBV27 combines with J gene TRBJ1-2; D unclear. The germline V gene encodes CDR1 MNHEY and CDR2 SMNVEV (reference sequence). The V end lost 3 bases, the J end lost 0 bases, and 5 bases lay between the germline ends. CDR3 length equals 13 residues.

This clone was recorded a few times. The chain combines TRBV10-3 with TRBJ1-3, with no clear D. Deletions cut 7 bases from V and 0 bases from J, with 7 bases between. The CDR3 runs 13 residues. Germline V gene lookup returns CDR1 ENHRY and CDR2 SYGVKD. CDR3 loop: CAIKGFSGNTIYF. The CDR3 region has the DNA TGTGCCATCAAGGGTTTCTCTGGAAACACCATATATTTT.

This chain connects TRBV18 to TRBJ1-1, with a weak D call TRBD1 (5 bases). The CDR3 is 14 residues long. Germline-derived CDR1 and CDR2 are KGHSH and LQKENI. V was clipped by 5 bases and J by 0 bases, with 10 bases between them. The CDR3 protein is CASSFDSMNTEAFF. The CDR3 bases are TGTGCCAGCTCATTTGACAGCATGAACACTGAAGCTTTCTTT.

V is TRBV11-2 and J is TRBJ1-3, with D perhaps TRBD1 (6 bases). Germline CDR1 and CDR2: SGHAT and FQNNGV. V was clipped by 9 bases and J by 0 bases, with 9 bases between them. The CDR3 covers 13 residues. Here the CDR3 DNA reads TGTGCCAGTCGAGGGGGCTCTGGAAACACCATATATTTT. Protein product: CASRGGSGNTIYF.

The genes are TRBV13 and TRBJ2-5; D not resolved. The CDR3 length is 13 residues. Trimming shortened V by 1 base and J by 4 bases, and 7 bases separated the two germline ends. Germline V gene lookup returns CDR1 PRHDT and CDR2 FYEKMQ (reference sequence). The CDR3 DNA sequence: TGTGCCAGCAGCTTAGCCAGGCTAGAGACCCAGTACTTC. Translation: CASSLARLETQYF.